These T cell receptor beta chains were read from a single sample in a study of blood T cell repertoires in COVID-19. Using immunoSEQ multiplex PCR, the repertoire was profiled, and TCRdb retains in-frame clones only, with some absent. The table has tens of thousands of clones, about 86% seen once. The sample consisted of peripheral blood. The receptors originated from a woman aged 65 to 85 with acute or convalescent COVID-19. CDR3s include the opening cysteine and the closing phenylalanine or tryptophan. A D gene is named only where the DNA matches it firmly. Size is omitted from some rows. Given values are once, few, many or a class for expanded clones.

.	TRBV7-9	TRBJ1-4	TRBD1	TGTGCCAGCAGCGGCGGGACAGGGCCGTCTGGAGAAAAACTGTTTTTT	CASSGGTGPSGEKLFF
few	TRBV28	TRBJ1-1	.	TGTGCCAGCACCTTGGGCGCCTTGGGGCCAGTGAACACTGAAGCTTTCTTT	CASTLGALGPVNTEAFF
.	TRBV5-1	TRBJ2-5	.	TGCGCCAGCAGCTTTCTGGGGACACAAGAGACCCAGTACTTC	CASSFLGTQETQYF
.	TRBV2	TRBJ1-2	.	TGTGCCAGCAGTGAAATTAACGAGAACTATGGCTACACCTTC	CASSEINENYGYTF
.	TRBV6-1	TRBJ1-2	TRBD1	TGTGCCAGCAGTGAAGCGCAATCAGGCGGGACAGACTTTTACCCCCTCTATGGCTACACCTTC	CASSEAQSGGTDFYPLYGYTF
.	TRBV25-1	TRBJ1-2	.	TGTGCCAGCAGTCGGGGGTCAGGGCAAAACTATGGCTACACCTTC	CASSRGSGQNYGYTF
few	TRBV5-1	TRBJ2-7	.	TGCGCCAGCAGACCAAGGGACACTGAAGGCGAGCAGTACTTC	CASRPRDTEGEQYF
.	TRBV3-1/TRBV3-2	TRBJ2-7	.	TGTGCCAGCAGCCAAGACCTAGCCGAGCAGTACTTC	CASSQDLAEQYF
.	TRBV28	TRBJ1-2	.	TGTGCCAGCAGTATGGAGAGGTATGGCTACACCTTC	CASSMERYGYTF
.	TRBV6-5	TRBJ1-2	TRBD1	TGTGCCAGCAGCCACGACAGGGGGCGCGGCTACACCTTC	CASSHDRGRGYTF
.	TRBV5-1	TRBJ1-2	.	TGCGCCAGCAGAGTCTTAGCTAACTATGGCTACACCTTC	CASRVLANYGYTF
few	TRBV28	TRBJ1-6	TRBD1	TGTGCCAGCAGTTCGGGACAGGGGAATTCACCCCTCCACTTT	CASSSGQGNSPLHF
.	TRBV30	TRBJ2-1	TRBD2	TGTGCCTGGAGTGTATCGGGAGGGTATGAGCAGTTCTTC	CAWSVSGGYEQFF
.	TRBV18	TRBJ2-7	.	TGTGCCAGCACAGGACCTCCTTACGAGCAGTACTTC	CASTGPPYEQYF
.	TRBV7-8	TRBJ1-2	.	TGTGCCAGCAGCGTACTCGACAGGCACGCTAACTATGGCTACACCTTC	CASSVLDRHANYGYTF
.	TRBV15	TRBJ2-7	TRBD1	TGTGCCACCAGCAGAGATCTCGCCTTGACAGGGCGCTACGAGCAGTACTTC	CATSRDLALTGRYEQYF
.	TRBV5-8	TRBJ2-7	.	TGTGCCAGCAGCTTGGACAGGACCCTTAGAGAGCAGTACTTC	CASSLDRTLREQYF
.	TRBV5-1	TRBJ2-1	TRBD2	TGCGCCAGCAGCCCGGAGGCGGGAGGGCCTTTAAATGAGCAGTTCTTC	CASSPEAGGPLNEQFF
.	TRBV20-1	TRBJ1-6	.	TGCAGTGCTAGTACGTTCCAAGGGGTAGATTCACCCCTCCACTTT	CSASTFQGVDSPLHF
.	TRBV3-1/TRBV3-2	TRBJ2-1	TRBD2	TGTGCCAGCAGCCCCCGACTAGCGGACTCCTACAATGAGCAGTTCTTC	CASSPRLADSYNEQFF
few	TRBV7-2	TRBJ1-2	.	TGTGCCAGCAGCTTATATGCGGCCAGTCCTAACTATGGCTACACCTTC	CASSLYAASPNYGYTF
.	TRBV5-6	TRBJ1-2	TRBD1	TGTGCCAGCAGCCGGGACAGGGGCCAAACTTATGGCTACACCTTC	CASSRDRGQTYGYTF
.	TRBV5-1	TRBJ2-1	TRBD1	TGCGCCAGCAGCAGTGGGACAGGGGGACCCTACAATGAGCAGTTCTTC	CASSSGTGGPYNEQFF
.	TRBV3-1/TRBV3-2	TRBJ2-4	TRBD1	TGTGCCAGCAGCCAGCGGACCGGGACAGGGGAGGACATTCAGTACTTC	CASSQRTGTGEDIQYF
.	TRBV11-2	TRBJ1-1	.	TGTGCCAGCAGCTTCGCGGCGGGGATAATTGCTGAAGCTTTCTTT	CASSFAAGIIAEAFF
once	TRBV4-1	TRBJ1-5	.	TGCGCCAGCAGCCCCCTACCGACAAACAATCAGCCCCAGCATTTT	CASSPLPTNNQPQHF
.	TRBV7-9	TRBJ2-1	TRBD1	TGTGCCATCCAAGCCGGGACAGACTACAATGAGCAGTTCTTC	CAIQAGTDYNEQFF
.	TRBV30	TRBJ2-3	.	TGTGCCTGGAGTGTATTGGCAGGGGAGGGTACGCAGTATTTT	CAWSVLAGEGTQYF
.	TRBV27	TRBJ2-3	TRBD2	TGTGCCAGCAGTCCACAACTAGCGGGACTTACTTTCGCCACAGATACGCAGTATTTT	CASSPQLAGLTFATDTQYF
.	TRBV5-1	TRBJ2-7	TRBD1	TGCGCCAGCAGCACCTTGGGGACAGGGGGATACGAGCAGTACTTC	CASSTLGTGGYEQYF
.	TRBV18	TRBJ2-7	TRBD1	TGTGCCAGCCACCCGGGACAGGAACCATACGAGCAGTACTTC	CASHPGQEPYEQYF
.	TRBV6-5	TRBJ1-5	.	TGTGCCAGCAAGGGGGAGGGATACAATCAGCCCCAGCATTTT	CASKGEGYNQPQHF